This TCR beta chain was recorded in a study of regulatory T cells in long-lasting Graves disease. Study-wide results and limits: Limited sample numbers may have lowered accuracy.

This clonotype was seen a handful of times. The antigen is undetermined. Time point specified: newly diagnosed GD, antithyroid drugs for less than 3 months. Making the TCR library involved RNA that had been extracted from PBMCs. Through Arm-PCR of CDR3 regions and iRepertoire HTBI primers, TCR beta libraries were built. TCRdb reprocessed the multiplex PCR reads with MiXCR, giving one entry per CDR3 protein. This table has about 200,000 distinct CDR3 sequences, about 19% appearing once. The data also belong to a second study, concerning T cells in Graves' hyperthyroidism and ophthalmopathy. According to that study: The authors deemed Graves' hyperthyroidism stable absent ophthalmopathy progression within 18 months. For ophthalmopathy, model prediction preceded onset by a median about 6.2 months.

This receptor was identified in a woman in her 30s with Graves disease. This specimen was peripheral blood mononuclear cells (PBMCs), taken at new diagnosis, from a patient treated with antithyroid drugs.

The CDR3 DNA is TGTGCCAGCAGCCCCAGACTAGCCGATCGAAAGACCCAGTACTTC. The encoded protein is CASSPRLADRKTQYF. This chain links TRBV7-2 with TRBJ2-5, with 7 bases matching TRBD2. In germline, CDR1 is SGHTA, CDR2 FQGNSA. The CDR3 is made up of 15 amino acids. The junction had 12 bases not matched to a gene; V was cut back by 5 bases and J by 6 bases.